This TCR beta chain came from a study of T cell responses to AZD1222 COVID-19 vaccine. Study-wide points: The sample set comprised mostly white British donors with more females, and clonal diversity was possibly underestimated. Just a handful of AZD1222 recipients tested seropositive at baseline.

Profiled with immunoSEQ multiplex PCR; TCRdb holds only in-frame clones, not every one. The table lists some 100,000 clones, just over 85% of them singletons. Turning to this clone: Antigen specificity is unknown.

CDR1 and CDR2 (germline): MNHEY, SVGEGT. This CDR3 spans 14 amino acids. V lost 6 bases and J lost 8, with 14 bases in between. The TCR sequence derives from an adult who received the AZD1222 COVID-19 vaccine. V and J are TRBV6-2 or TRBV6-3 and TRBJ1-6, with D unclear. Sequences were derived from peripheral blood, sampled 28 days after the second AZD1222 dose. The CDR3 region is CASSSDSYYSPLHF. CDR3 sequence (DNA): TGTGCCAGCAGCTCCGACTCATACTATTCACCCCTCCACTTT.